This entry is about one TCR beta chain. Its antigen is undetermined. The CDR3 is made up of 15 amino acids. V was trimmed by 3 bases and J by 2 bases, leaving 11 bases between them. Germline V gives CDR1 DFQATT, CDR2 SNEGSKA (reference sequence). TCRdb ran MiXCR on the RACE reads and lists one entry per CDR3 protein. The sample includes under 200,000 distinct CDR3 sequences, roughly 30% of them seen just once. Time point given: pre-sensitization, week 0. The treatment was: therapeutic diphenylcyclopropenone sensitization with weekly scalp DPC. This entry comes from a study of human T cells and chemical hapten exposure. Study-level points and caveats: Versus controls, significantly more large CDR3 similarity clusters arose from expanded TCRs. TCRs at high frequency, those above 1 in 1000, did not change with DPC sensitization.

This chain uses TRBV20-1 with TRBJ2-6; D possibly corresponds to TRBD1 (5 bases). The sequence was obtained from a woman aged 25 to 39 with alopecia areata. Some clones in this sample may be carry-over from other donors' samples. The sample consisted of whole blood, taken in connection with sensitization to the hapten diphenylcyclopropenone (DPC). CDR3: CSASQVGAGANVLTF. The CDR3 region has the DNA TGCAGTGCTAGTCAAGTAGGGGCTGGGGCCAACGTCCTGACTTTC.